This T cell receptor beta chain was sequenced for a study of cytomegalovirus exposure and HLA in healthy donors. Study conclusions and caveats: The later analysis indicated that the majority of CMV-associated TCR beta chains appeared HLA-restricted.

A note on this clone: Its antigen is undetermined.

Germline values: CDR1 MNHEY, CDR2 SVGAGI. CDR3 length: 15 amino acids. The PCR used 60 Vbeta and 13 Jbeta primers. The repertoire was sequenced with immunoSEQ multiplex PCR; TCRdb's copy has only in-frame clones and lacks some. Here the sample spans about 120,000 clones, 82% being singletons. The chain is built from TRBV6-5 and TRBJ2-7; the D gene is possibly TRBD2 (5 bases). The J call is in doubt because the DNA end fits TRBJ2-1 better. This TCR came from a woman under 30 in good health and CMV-seronegative. Material: PBMCs. CDR3 sequence: CASSYEGTSYNEQFF. The CDR3 DNA reads as TGTGCCAGCAGTTATGAGGGTACCTCCTACAATGAGCAGTTCTTC.